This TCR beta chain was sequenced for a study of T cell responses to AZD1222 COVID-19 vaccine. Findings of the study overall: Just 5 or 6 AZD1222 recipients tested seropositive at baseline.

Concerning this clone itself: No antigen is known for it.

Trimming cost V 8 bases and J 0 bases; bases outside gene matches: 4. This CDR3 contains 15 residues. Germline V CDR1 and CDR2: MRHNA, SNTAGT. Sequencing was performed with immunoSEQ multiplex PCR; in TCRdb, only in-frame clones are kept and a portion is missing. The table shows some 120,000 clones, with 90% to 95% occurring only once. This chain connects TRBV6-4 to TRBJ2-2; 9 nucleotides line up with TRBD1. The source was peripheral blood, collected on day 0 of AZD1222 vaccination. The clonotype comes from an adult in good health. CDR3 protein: CASGQGTTNTGELFF. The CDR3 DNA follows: TGTGCCAGCGGACAGGGGACTACGAACACCGGGGAGCTGTTTTTT.